The 3 T cell receptor beta chains below come from one sample, sequenced in a study of control samples from healthy donors and cancer patients. Libraries were prepared by immunoSEQ multiplex PCR; TCRdb keeps only in-frame clonotypes and omits some of them. The sample holds 40,000 to 55,000 clones, 93% seen once. Source material: PBMCs. Receptor source: a woman aged 50 to 60 with head and neck cancer.

The V call is TRBV5-1, the J call TRBJ2-7; D is possibly TRBD2 (6 bases). This CDR3 has 14 residues. The V end was cut by 5 bases, the J end by 0 bases, with 12 bases between. Germline CDR1 SGHRS, CDR2 YFSETQ. In DNA, the CDR3 is TGCGCCAGCAGTACGACCGGGGGCTCCTACGAGCAGTACTTC. Translating it yields CASSTTGGSYEQYF.

The genes are TRBV7-2 and TRBJ2-7, with 11 positions matching TRBD2. Germline V gene data show CDR1 as SGHTA and CDR2 as FQGNSA. The ends lost 3 bases at V and 4 bases at J; junction bases unmatched: 2. This CDR3 is 14 amino acids long. The CDR3 DNA reads as TGTGCCAGCAGCTTTACTAGCGGGAGTTACGAGCAGTACTTC. Translation: CASSFTSGSYEQYF.

V usage is TRBV30 and J usage is TRBJ1-5, with no clear D. The V and J ends lost 1 base and 6 bases respectively, with 13 bases between them. Germline V lookup: CDR1 GTSNPN, CDR2 SVGIG (reference sequence). This CDR3 comprises 14 residues. The CDR3 loop is CAWSESILTQPQHF. In DNA form, the CDR3 reads TGTGCCTGGAGTGAATCAATTTTGACTCAGCCCCAGCATTTT.